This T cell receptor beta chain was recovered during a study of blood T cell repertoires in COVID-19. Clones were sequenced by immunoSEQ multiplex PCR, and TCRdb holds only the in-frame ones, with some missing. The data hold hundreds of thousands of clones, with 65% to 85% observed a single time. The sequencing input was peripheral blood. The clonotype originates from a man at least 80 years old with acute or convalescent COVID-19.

The CDR3 region has the DNA TGTGCCAGCAGTTTTCCGGGACAGACAGGGGGACACGAGCAGTACTTC. Translation: CASSFPGQTGGHEQYF. This chain joins TRBV11-1 and TRBJ2-7, with 9 bases matching TRBD1. J gave up 5 bases and V 6 bases, and 14 bases lay outside the gene matches. Germline-derived CDR1 and CDR2 are SGHAT and FQDESV (reference sequence). The CDR3 has 16 residues.